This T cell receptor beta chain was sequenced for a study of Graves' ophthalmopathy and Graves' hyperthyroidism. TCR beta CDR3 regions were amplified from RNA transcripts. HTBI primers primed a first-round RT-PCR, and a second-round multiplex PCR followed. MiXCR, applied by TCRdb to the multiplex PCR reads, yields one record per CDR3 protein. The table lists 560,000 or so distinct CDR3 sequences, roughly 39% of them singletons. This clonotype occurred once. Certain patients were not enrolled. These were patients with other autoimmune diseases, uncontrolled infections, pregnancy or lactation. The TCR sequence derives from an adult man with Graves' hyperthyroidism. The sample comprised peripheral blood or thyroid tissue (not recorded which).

The CDR3 here is CAISDSDYGYTF. CDR3 coding DNA: TGTGCCATCAGTGACTCGGACTATGGCTACACCTTC. This chain uses TRBV10-3 with TRBJ1-2, with D hard to call. Germline CDR1 ENHRY, CDR2 SYGVKD. Between the trimmed V and J ends, which lost 3 bases and 3 bases, there was a span of 5 bases. The CDR3 contains 12 residues.